Each of the 10 T cell receptor beta chains below was sequenced from the same sample in a study of shared clonotypes between healthy human individuals. Measured with immunoSEQ multiplex PCR; TCRdb has only the in-frame clones, and not every one. The sample has roughly 1,500,000 clones, 98% seen once. Sequencing used naive CD4+ T cells sorted from blood. Subset in this sample: CD45RA+ positively selected. These receptors all stem from a young man in good health.

The V and J genes are TRBV7-2 and TRBJ2-5, with D maybe TRBD2 (5 bases). The CDR3 spans 14 residues. Germline CDR1 SGHTA, CDR2 FQGNSA. V was pared by 5 bases and J by 1 base, with 11 bases between. In nucleotides, the CDR3 is TGTGCCAGCAGCACCTCGCGGGTCCAAGAGACCCAGTACTTC. This gives the protein CASSTSRVQETQYF.

This clone was counted once. The V gene is TRBV14, the J gene TRBJ2-5; a weak D match, TRBD1 (6 bases). The CDR3 spans 16 residues. Trimming cost V 4 bases and J 6 bases, with 21 bases left between them. Germline-derived CDR1 and CDR2 are SGHDN and FVKESK. CDR3 bases: TGTGCCAGCAGCCCCGCCGCTGGGGGCTCCGTGCAGACCCAGTACTTC. This translates into CASSPAAGGSVQTQYF.

The J gene is TRBJ2-1, the V gene TRBV4-3; D may be TRBD2 (6 bases). Between the trimmed V and J ends, which lost 0 bases and 4 bases, there was a span of 7 bases. This CDR3 is 14 amino acids long. CDR1 is LGHNA and CDR2 is YSLEER in the germline V gene. CDR3 sequence: CASSQETRYNEQFF. The CDR3 DNA reads as TGCGCCAGCAGCCAAGAGACTAGATACAATGAGCAGTTCTTC.

The rearrangement joins TRBV5-1 to TRBJ2-2; 9 bases map to TRBD1. V shed 0 bases, J shed 6 bases, and the junction held 6 bases outside the gene matches. This CDR3 spans 16 amino acids. CDR1 and CDR2 (germline): SGHRS, YFSETQ. CDR3 in amino acids: CASSLASTGGSGELFF. Written as DNA, the CDR3 is TGCGCCAGCAGCTTGGCCTCGACAGGGGGTTCCGGGGAGCTGTTTTTT. Full variable domain (rest looked up from reference TRBV5-1 and TRBJ2-2): KAGVTQTPRYLIKTRGQQVTLSCSPISGHRSVSWYQQTPGQGLQFLFEYFSETQRNKGNFPGRFSGRQFSNSRSEMNVSTLELGDSALYLCASSLASTGGSGELFFGEGSRLTVL.

The chain carries TRBV5-4 and TRBJ1-4; D ambiguous. This CDR3 has 13 residues. Looked up from germline, CDR1 is SGHNT and CDR2 is YYREEE (reference sequence). Trimming cost V 4 bases and J 10 bases, with 14 bases left between them. CDR3 sequence: CASSNFEGGKLFF. CDR3 nucleotides: TGTGCCAGCAGCAACTTCGAGGGTGGAAAACTGTTTTTT.

Only one count was recorded for this clone. The chain links TRBV4-2 to TRBJ2-6, with D unresolved. CDR3 length: 16 residues. Trimming removed 0 bases at V and 0 bases at J, with 6 bases between. Looked up from germline, CDR1 is LGHNA and CDR2 is YNFKEQ. In nucleotides, the CDR3 is TGTGCCAGCAGCCAAGATGGAACCTCTGGGGCCAACGTCCTGACTTTC. It yields the protein CASSQDGTSGANVLTF.

The J gene is TRBJ1-1, the V gene TRBV19; D is undetermined. The germline V gene has CDR1 LNHDA and CDR2 SQIVND (reference sequence). The CDR3 totals 15 residues. The V end was cut by 7 bases, the J end by 1 base, with 16 bases between. This chain's CDR3 is CASNEDPSGNTEAFF. The CDR3 DNA is TGTGCCAGTAACGAAGACCCATCGGGGAACACTGAAGCTTTCTTT. Based on the CDR3 plus reference TRBV19 and TRBJ1-1, the full variable domain is DGGITQSPKYLFRKEGQNVTLSCEQNLNHDAMYWYRQDPGQGLRLIYYSQIVNDFQKGDIAEGYSVSREKKESFPLTVTSAQKNPTAFYLCASNEDPSGNTEAFFGQGTRLTVV.

The chain carries TRBV7-8 and TRBJ1-2; D is perhaps TRBD1 (5 bases). The CDR3 extends over 15 amino acids. V was trimmed by 0 bases and J by 7 bases, leaving 15 bases between them. Germline-derived CDR1 and CDR2 are SGHVS and FQNEAQ. The CDR3 loop is CASSLAEGPPFGYTF. The CDR3 DNA follows: TGTGCCAGCAGCTTAGCGGAGGGGCCGCCTTTTGGCTACACCTTC. Filled out from reference TRBV7-8 and TRBJ1-2, the complete variable domain reads GAGVSQSPRYKVAKRGQDVALRCDPISGHVSLFWYQQALGQGPEFLTYFQNEAQLDKSGLPSDRFFAERPEGSVSTLKIQRTQQEDSAVYLCASSLAEGPPFGYTFGSGTRLTVV.

CDR3 DNA: TGCGCCAGCAGCATGGGGGGACAGTGGACTGAAGCTTTCTTT. As protein: CASSMGGQWTEAFF. The chain employs TRBV5-1 and TRBJ1-1; 7 bases agree with TRBD1. The CDR3 contains 14 residues. Germline CDR1 and CDR2: SGHRS and YFSETQ. After removal of 4 bases from V and 5 bases from J, the junction contained 8 bases not matched to a gene.

This chain's CDR3 is CASSDPPGQRQETQYF. The CDR3 DNA reads TGTGCCAGCAGCGATCCACCGGGACAGCGACAAGAGACCCAGTACTTC. The chain joins TRBV11-3 to TRBJ2-5; TRBD1 aligns across 7 bases. From germline, CDR1 is SGHNT and CDR2 YENEEA. V trimming: 5 bases; J trimming: 2 bases; junction bases outside the gene matches: 11. The CDR3 runs 16 residues.